The 26 T cell receptor beta chains below were found in one sample sequenced in a study of vaccination and CD4 T cells after COVID-19 (dated by TCRdb to between 2022 and 2023). Library generation was performed with PCR. The reads were generated on an Illumina iSeq 100. TCR sequencing of DNA from cultured CD4+ T cells used the Oncomine TCR Beta short-read assay at the Johns Hopkins FTIC core. TCRdb handled the public reads itself, with Q25 trimming in fastp and clone calling in MiXCR, and kept productive beta chains. All rows with the same CDR3 protein become a single entry with the most common DNA and genes. This sample comprises about 13,000 distinct CDR3 sequences, about 40% of them detected only once. The ten largest make up about 13% of the sample. No cognate antigen is known for these TCRs. The label giving this sample's treatment or condition can be read as: approximately 10-day PBMC culture with coronavirus spike peptide pools or control peptides (ViraFEST assay).

What was sequenced was CD4+ T cells from blood, cultured in vitro. Every receptor here comes from a human donor who had recovered from COVID-19.

This chain joins TRBV28 and TRBJ2-7; TRBD2 agrees at 9 bases. The CDR3 spans 17 residues. Germline CDR1 MDHEN, CDR2 SYDVKM. Trimming at V came to 3 bases and at J to 6 bases, leaving 15 bases not matched to a gene. The DNA for the CDR3 is TGTGCCAGCAGTTTGTGGTCTCTCGCGGGAGGGCCAGGCGAGCAGTACTTC. Translated, it gives CASSLWSLAGGPGEQYF. The full variable domain, with the rest looked up from reference TRBV28 and TRBJ2-7, is DVKVTQSSRYLVKRTGEKVFLECVQDMDHENMFWYRQDPGLGLRLIYFSYDVKMKEKGDIPEGYSVSREKKERFSLILESASTNQTSMYLCASSLWSLAGGPGEQYFGPGTRLTVT.

The table lists this clonotype with a count of one. This chain uses TRBV3-1 with TRBJ1-5; D call uncertain. The V end lost 1 base, the J end lost 6 bases, and 7 bases lay between the germline ends. This CDR3 region has 13 residues. Germline V gene sequence: CDR1 LGHDT, CDR2 YNNKEL (reference sequence). The CDR3 DNA sequence: TGTGCCAGCAGCCAAGGAGGCATTCAGCCCCAGCATTTT. It codes for CASSQGGIQPQHF.

This chain connects TRBV20-1 to TRBJ1-1; maybe TRBD1 (5 bases). Germline V gives CDR1 DFQATT, CDR2 SNEGSKA (reference sequence). The CDR3 spans 14 residues. V lost 1 base, J lost 4 bases, and 13 bases lay in between. CDR3 coding DNA: TGCAGTGCTAGAGGCTCCCAGGGTTTCACTGAAGCTTTCTTT. This gives the protein CSARGSQGFTEAFF.

V usage is TRBV30 and J usage is TRBJ1-2; weak D call: TRBD1 (5 bases). V lost 8 bases to trimming and J lost 9 bases, with 22 bases between them. This CDR3 has 13 residues. Per the germline V gene, CDR1 is GTSNPN and CDR2 is SVGIG (reference sequence). CDR3 nucleotide sequence: TGTGCCCTCAAAGCCCCCCCGGGACGAAGCTACACCTTC. This encodes CALKAPPGRSYTF.

This chain connects TRBV11-3 to TRBJ2-5, with D unresolved. The CDR3 extends over 12 amino acids. CDR1 is SGHNT and CDR2 is YENEEA in the germline V gene. V was shortened by 2 bases and J by 5 bases, with 6 bases between the two germline ends. This CDR3 reads CASSLLMETQYF. Here the CDR3 DNA reads TGTGCCAGCAGCTTATTAATGGAGACCCAGTACTTC.

CDR3 sequence reads: CASSQSTEPNTEAFF. The CDR3 DNA follows: TGTGCCAGCAGCCAAAGTACAGAACCGAACACTGAAGCTTTCTTT. The chain has TRBV14 and TRBJ1-1; D is unresolved. With 2 bases removed from V and 1 base from J, the gap between germline ends came to 11 bases. CDR1 and CDR2 from the germline V gene are SGHDN and FVKESK. The CDR3 consists of 15 residues.

The gene calls are TRBV9 and TRBJ1-1; D not certain. The CDR3 covers 15 residues. Trimming took off 4 bases at V and 3 bases at J, with 16 bases between the two ends. Germline CDR1 and CDR2: SGDLS and YYNGEE. CDR3 in DNA: TGTGCCAGCAGCCCCTCCGGGTTGAGATACACTGAAGCTTTCTTT. Translation: CASSPSGLRYTEAFF.

The genes are TRBV28 and TRBJ1-2; D gene uncertain. The CDR3 totals 15 residues. V was shortened by 3 bases and J by 9 bases, with 20 bases between the two germline ends. Germline CDR1 MDHEN, CDR2 SYDVKM. In DNA form, the CDR3 reads TGTGCCAGCAGTTTCACCTCCGGAGGTCTTAGCAGCTACACCTTC. As protein: CASSFTSGGLSSYTF.

The chain uses TRBV12-3 or TRBV12-4 and TRBJ1-2; D remains ambiguous. The CDR3 is 15 residues long. Trimming stripped 3 bases from V and 4 bases from J, with 15 bases between. For the CDR3, the DNA is TGTGCCAGCAGTTTGTCCGGTTCCCGCAGCTATGGCTACACCTTC. It translates to CASSLSGSRSYGYTF.

The gene calls are TRBV4-2 and TRBJ1-2; TRBD1 agrees at 8 bases. The CDR3 totals 15 residues. Trimming removed 1 base from V and 6 bases from J; junction bases left unmatched: 7. In germline, CDR1 is LGHNA, CDR2 YNFKEQ. In DNA, the CDR3 is TGTGCCAGCAGCCAAGGGAGGACAGGGACCAATGGCTACACCTTC. Its translation: CASSQGRTGTNGYTF.

This clonotype was recorded a few times. V and J are TRBV7-9 and TRBJ2-3; D gene unclear. V shed 5 bases and J shed 5 bases, with 8 bases lying between them. CDR3 length: 12 residues. Germline-derived CDR1 and CDR2 are SEHNR and FQNEAQ (reference sequence). The CDR3 sequence is CASSARLDTQYF. CDR3 bases: TGTGCCAGCAGCGCCCGGTTAGATACGCAGTATTTT.

This clonotype has a handful of counts. The V and J genes are TRBV7-6 and TRBJ1-2, with D unresolved. This CDR3 has 12 residues. V was cut by 4 bases and J by 8 bases, with 11 bases left in between. CDR1 is SGHVS and CDR2 is FNYEAQ in the germline V gene. DNA for the CDR3: TGTGCCAGCAGCTCCCACATGGGCGGCTACACCTTC. It translates to CASSSHMGGYTF.

The chain has TRBV19 and TRBJ1-1, with TRBD1 identical over 11 bases. Germline-derived CDR1 and CDR2 are LNHDA and SQIVND (reference sequence). The CDR3 is made up of 14 amino acids. After removal of 0 bases from V and 10 bases from J, the junction contained 4 bases not matched to a gene. CDR3 region: CASSIDSGTGGAFF. The CDR3 region has the DNA TGTGCCAGTAGTATAGATTCGGGGACAGGGGGAGCTTTCTTT.

The gene calls are TRBV7-2 and TRBJ2-1; 8 bases agree with TRBD2. The CDR3 has 15 residues. CDR1 is SGHTA and CDR2 is FQGNSA in the germline V gene. V was clipped by 2 bases and J by 10 bases; unmatched bases: 10. The CDR3 here is CASSLLAGRGVEQFF. The CDR3 coding sequence is TGTGCCAGCAGCTTACTAGCGGGCCGCGGGGTAGAGCAGTTCTTC.

This chain connects TRBV7-9 to TRBJ1-1, with a weak D call TRBD1 (6 bases). The CDR3 is 13 amino acids. V was trimmed by 8 bases and J by 4 bases, leaving 14 bases between them. Germline V gene lookup returns CDR1 SEHNR and CDR2 FQNEAQ (reference sequence). The CDR3 nucleotides are TGTGCCAGCCTCCAACAGGGAGGCACTGAAGCTTTCTTT. Translating gives CASLQQGGTEAFF.

The chain is built from TRBV28 and TRBJ1-5, with TRBD1 matching over 9 bases. The CDR3 has 16 residues. Germline values: CDR1 MDHEN, CDR2 SYDVKM. Losses at the gene ends were 5 bases for V and 7 bases for J; bases not matched to a gene: 12. CDR3 amino acids: CASSKRTGDVGQPQHF. CDR3 coding DNA: TGTGCCAGCAGTAAACGGACAGGGGATGTAGGGCAGCCCCAGCATTTT. Based on the CDR3 plus reference TRBV28 and TRBJ1-5, the full variable domain is DVKVTQSSRYLVKRTGEKVFLECVQDMDHENMFWYRQDPGLGLRLIYFSYDVKMKEKGDIPEGYSVSREKKERFSLILESASTNQTSMYLCASSKRTGDVGQPQHFGDGTRLSIL.

This clonotype was observed a handful of times. V and J are TRBV12-3 or TRBV12-4 and TRBJ2-1, with D tentatively TRBD2 (5 bases). This CDR3 is built from 13 residues. The ends were cut back, 7 bases at V and 4 bases at J, with 11 bases in the middle. This chain's CDR3 is CASTLRGYNEQFF. CDR3 coding DNA: TGTGCCAGCACCCTCCGAGGGTACAATGAGCAGTTCTTC.

Notes on this clonotype: At one of its ends the junction is not consistent with the germline gene, which may arise from a read error. The chain combines TRBV7-9 with TRBJ1-2; no clear D. CDR3 length equals 10 residues. Germline V gene lookup returns CDR1 SEHNR and CDR2 FQNEAQ (reference sequence). CDR3 sequence (DNA): TGTGCCAGCGGCTTAGATTCCTACACCTTC. Translated: CASGLDSYTF.

The V gene is TRBV6-1, the J gene TRBJ2-3; D is unresolved. V was trimmed by 2 bases and J by 2 bases, leaving 11 bases between them. The germline CDR1 and CDR2 sequences are MNHNS and SASEGT. The CDR3 contains 15 residues. For the CDR3, the DNA is TGTGCCAGCAGTGAAATGGGGTCTTACACAGATACGCAGTATTTT. Its translation is CASSEMGSYTDTQYF.

This clonotype was observed a handful of times. The J gene is TRBJ1-3, the V gene TRBV6-1, with 10 bases aligning to TRBD1. Per germline, CDR1 MNHNS and CDR2 SASEGT. The J segment lost 2 bases and the V segment lost 5 bases, leaving 6 bases of the junction unmatched. The CDR3 spans 16 residues. CDR3 sequence: CASSLGQGDPGNTIYF. The CDR3 region has the DNA TGTGCCAGCAGTCTCGGACAGGGGGATCCTGGAAACACCATATATTTT.

The chain is built from TRBV18 and TRBJ2-1, with 15 bases that match TRBD2. The CDR3 runs to 18 residues. The J segment lost 0 bases and the V segment lost 4 bases, leaving 4 bases of the junction unmatched. Germline assignment: CDR1 KGHSH and CDR2 LQKENI. The CDR3 DNA reads as TGTGCCAGCTCACAGGGACTAGCGGGAGGTAGCTCCTACAATGAGCAGTTCTTC. The encoded protein is CASSQGLAGGSSYNEQFF. The whole variable domain, filled in from reference TRBV18 and TRBJ2-1, reads NAGVMQNPRHLVRRRGQEARLRCSPMKGHSHVYWYRQLPEEGLKFMVYLQKENIIDESGMPKERFSAEFPKEGPSILRIQQVVRGDSAAYFCASSQGLAGGSSYNEQFFGPGTRLTVL.

The rearrangement links TRBV9 to TRBJ2-1, with 10 bases fitting TRBD2. The CDR3 runs 15 residues. Trimming took 6 bases from V and 3 from J; bases not matched to a gene: 6. Germline CDR1 is SGDLS and CDR2 is YYNGEE. The chain's CDR3 is CASTSASGGYNEQFF. CDR3 coding DNA: TGTGCCAGCACATCCGCTAGCGGGGGCTACAATGAGCAGTTCTTC.

The table lists this clonotype with a few counts. CDR3 amino acids: CASSFDSHTGELFF. CDR3 DNA sequence: TGTGCCAGCAGTTTTGACAGTCACACCGGGGAGCTGTTTTTT. The chain joins TRBV2 to TRBJ2-2; a weak D match, TRBD1 (5 bases). The CDR3 totals 14 residues. V shed 5 bases and J shed 3 bases, with 10 bases lying between them. Germline V gene data show CDR1 as SNHLY and CDR2 as FYNNEI.

This clonotype occurred a few times. The chain recombines TRBV7-6 with TRBJ2-5, with D tentatively TRBD1 (5 bases). Trimming left V 2 bases short and J 5 bases short, with 12 bases between. This CDR3 is built from 14 residues. CDR1 SGHVS and CDR2 FNYEAQ come from the germline V gene. CDR3 bases: TGTGCCAGCAGCTTAACGACAGCCCGTGAGACCCAGTACTTC. This codes for CASSLTTARETQYF.

The sample holds a few counts of this clonotype. The chain combines TRBV7-3 with TRBJ2-2; possible D gene TRBD2, 6 bases. Germline CDR1 reads SGHTA; CDR2 reads FQGTGA. The CDR3 is made up of 14 amino acids. V lost 3 bases to trimming and J lost 2 bases, with 7 bases between them. The CDR3 region has the DNA TGTGCCAGCAGCTTGGACTATAACACCGGGGAGCTGTTTTTT. Protein: CASSLDYNTGELFF.

The genes are TRBV20-1 and TRBJ2-1; possibly TRBD2 for D (5 bases). Trimming shortened V by 0 bases and J by 0 bases, and 12 bases separated the two germline ends. Germline V CDR1 and CDR2: DFQATT, SNEGSKA (reference sequence). This CDR3 is built from 16 residues. The CDR3 DNA reads TGCAGTGCTAGAGAGCCGCTTGGGAGCTCCTACAATGAGCAGTTCTTC. It is translated as CSAREPLGSSYNEQFF.